Listed here are 19 T cell receptor beta chains from one sample, sequenced in a study of cytomegalovirus exposure and HLA in healthy donors (dated 2017 in TCRdb). Receptor libraries were prepared by the immunoSEQ multiplex PCR assay. For the multiplex PCR, a mixture combining 60 forward primers for TCR Vbeta segments and 13 reverse primers for TCR Jbeta segments was used. TCRdb stores this immuneACCESS table with in-frame sequences only. Part of the clones is absent; in the studies checked, under half of the shortfall reflects unresolved V genes, and no reason is known for the rest. This specimen's table enumerates roughly 140,000 clones. The ten largest clones represent 2% to 3% of the sample. Sequenced: PBMCs. The receptors derive from a man between 40 and 49 years old in good health and CMV-seronegative.

The rearrangement links TRBV7-9 to TRBJ1-2; D is uncertain. The CDR3 runs 15 residues. Germline lookup yields CDR1 SEHNR and CDR2 FQNEAQ (reference sequence). V lost 2 bases, J lost 5 bases, and 15 bases lay in between. The CDR3 nucleotides are TGTGCCAGCAGCTTATTGGTTTTGGGAGTATATGGCTACACCTTC. Translating gives CASSLLVLGVYGYTF.

V usage is TRBV5-6 and J usage is TRBJ1-3; D gene unclear. V was pared by 2 bases and J by 4 bases, with 4 bases between. CDR1 is SGHDT, CDR2 YYEEEE, per germline. The CDR3 contains 12 residues. This chain's CDR3 is CASSFSGNTIYF. Here the CDR3 DNA reads TGTGCCAGCAGCTTCTCCGGAAACACCATATATTTT.

The chain links TRBV5-1 to TRBJ1-1; D is uncertain. V was pared by 1 base and J by 2 bases, with 18 bases between. This CDR3 comprises 17 residues. Germline-derived CDR1 and CDR2 are SGHRS and YFSETQ. CDR3 amino acids: CASSLLAGEGSNTEAFF. In DNA form, the CDR3 reads TGCGCCAGCAGCTTGTTGGCAGGCGAAGGCTCCAACACTGAAGCTTTCTTT.

The rearrangement links TRBV5-1 to TRBJ1-2; TRBD1 matches 8 bases. The CDR3 runs to 18 residues. The ends lost 0 bases at V and 2 bases at J; junction bases unmatched: 12. CDR1 and CDR2 (germline): SGHRS, YFSETQ. CDR3 nucleotide sequence: TGCGCCAGCAGCTTGGTGGGACAGGCGGCTATTTCGAACTATGGCTACACCTTC. Translated, it gives CASSLVGQAAISNYGYTF.

The CDR3 sequence: CASSLDSSGGAFSTDTQYF. CDR3 DNA sequence: TGCGCCAGCAGCTTGGATTCTAGCGGGGGGGCATTTAGCACAGATACGCAGTATTTT. The chain joins TRBV5-1 to TRBJ2-3; 12 bases are a match to TRBD2. Trimming at V came to 0 bases and at J to 0 bases, leaving 8 bases not matched to a gene. The CDR3 has 19 amino acids. Germline-derived CDR1 and CDR2 are SGHRS and YFSETQ. Full variable domain (rest looked up from reference TRBV5-1 and TRBJ2-3): KAGVTQTPRYLIKTRGQQVTLSCSPISGHRSVSWYQQTPGQGLQFLFEYFSETQRNKGNFPGRFSGRQFSNSRSEMNVSTLELGDSALYLCASSLDSSGGAFSTDTQYFGPGTRLTVL.

The gene calls are TRBV28 and TRBJ2-3, with 9 bases aligning to TRBD2. This CDR3 is 15 amino acids long. In germline, CDR1 is MDHEN, CDR2 SYDVKM. The V segment lost 7 bases and the J segment 4 bases; nucleotides outside the gene matches: 9. For the CDR3, the DNA is TGTGCCAGCACCCCTCCGGGACTAGCTCCAGATACGCAGTATTTT. Translating it yields CASTPPGLAPDTQYF.

The chain carries TRBV9 and TRBJ1-6, with 8 bases lining up with TRBD1. Germline lookup yields CDR1 SGDLS and CDR2 YYNGEE. V lost 0 bases, J lost 5 bases, and 7 bases stayed unmatched. This CDR3 comprises 17 residues. The CDR3 region has the DNA TGTGCCAGCAGCGTAGAAGACAGGGGTTTGGATAATTCACCCCTCCACTTT. Residues: CASSVEDRGLDNSPLHF.

The chain is built from TRBV19 and TRBJ1-1; D unclear. The CDR3 length is 14 residues. Trimming removed 1 base from V and 1 base from J, with 7 bases in between. Germline V CDR1 and CDR2: LNHDA, SQIVND (reference sequence). The CDR3 region is CASSIVGKNTEAFF. The CDR3 DNA is TGTGCCAGTAGTATAGTTGGCAAGAACACTGAAGCTTTCTTT.

The chain uses TRBV7-3 and TRBJ2-3, with 11 bases matching TRBD2. J gave up 6 bases and V 4 bases, and 9 bases lay outside the gene matches. The germline gives CDR1 SGHTA, CDR2 FQGTGA. CDR3 length: 16 amino acids. CDR3 amino acids: CASSSRLAGPSDTQYF. CDR3 DNA sequence: TGTGCCAGCAGCTCACGACTAGCGGGGCCGAGTGATACGCAGTATTTT. The entire variable domain, with the rest obtained from reference TRBV7-3 and TRBJ2-3, is as follows: GAGVSQTPSNKVTEKGKYVELRCDPISGHTALYWYRQSLGQGPEFLIYFQGTGAADDSGLPNDRFFAVRPEGSVSTLKIQRTERGDSAVYLCASSSRLAGPSDTQYFGPGTRLTVL.

The chain combines TRBV19 with TRBJ2-1; TRBD1 is a possible D gene (6 bases). From germline, CDR1 is LNHDA and CDR2 SQIVND (reference sequence). There are 15 residues in the CDR3. The V end was cut by 6 bases, the J end by 0 bases, with 12 bases between. The CDR3: CASRITGSSYNEQFF. The CDR3 region has the DNA TGTGCCAGTAGGATAACAGGGAGCTCCTACAATGAGCAGTTCTTC. The variable domain in full, completed from reference TRBV19 and TRBJ2-1, reads DGGITQSPKYLFRKEGQNVTLSCEQNLNHDAMYWYRQDPGQGLRLIYYSQIVNDFQKGDIAEGYSVSREKKESFPLTVTSAQKNPTAFYLCASRITGSSYNEQFFGPGTRLTVL.

The genes are TRBV4-2 and TRBJ1-2; D possibly corresponds to TRBD1 (5 bases). This CDR3 region has 14 residues. Germline V gene lookup returns CDR1 LGHNA and CDR2 YNFKEQ. Between the trimmed V and J ends, which lost 0 bases and 3 bases, there was a span of 8 bases. CDR3 nucleotide sequence: TGTGCCAGCAGCCAAGACCGGGGGGACTATGGCTACACCTTC. It translates to CASSQDRGDYGYTF.

The chain recombines TRBV7-2 with TRBJ1-1, with D possibly being TRBD1 (6 bases). V was pared by 4 bases and J by 4 bases, with 13 bases between. Germline lookup yields CDR1 SGHTA and CDR2 FQGNSA. The CDR3 is 14 amino acids. The CDR3: CASSSLQGITEAFF. CDR3 sequence (DNA): TGTGCCAGCAGCTCATTACAGGGTATCACTGAAGCTTTCTTT.

The J gene is TRBJ2-1, the V gene TRBV13, with D unclear. Trimming shortened V by 2 bases and J by 4 bases, and 9 bases separated the two germline ends. The CDR3 loop spans 14 amino acids. Germline CDR1 and CDR2: PRHDT and FYEKMQ (reference sequence). CDR3 DNA: TGTGCCAGCAGCTTACCCCCGGGTTACAATGAGCAGTTCTTC. Translating it yields CASSLPPGYNEQFF.

The V gene is TRBV5-6, the J gene TRBJ2-7, with D maybe TRBD2 (6 bases). Germline CDR1 is SGHDT and CDR2 is YYEEEE. The CDR3 is 14 amino acids. The ends were cut back, 4 bases at V and 1 base at J, with 12 bases in the middle. This chain's CDR3 is CASSVRGLSYEQYF. The CDR3 DNA sequence: TGTGCCAGCAGCGTGCGGGGTCTTTCCTACGAGCAGTACTTC.

This rearrangement joins TRBV7-3 to TRBJ1-1; TRBD1 aligns across 8 bases. The germline gives CDR1 SGHTA, CDR2 FQGTGA. CDR3 length equals 13 residues. After removal of 6 bases from V and 1 base from J, the junction contained 1 base not matched to a gene. The chain's CDR3 is CASRGQANTEAFF. CDR3 in DNA: TGTGCCAGCAGGGGACAGGCGAACACTGAAGCTTTCTTT.

The V and J genes are TRBV2 and TRBJ1-5; D perhaps matches TRBD1 (6 bases). V was clipped by 7 bases and J by 4 bases, with 11 bases between them. Germline CDR1 SNHLY, CDR2 FYNNEI. The CDR3 spans 13 residues. The CDR3 sequence is CASTFDRNQPQHF. The CDR3 nucleotides are TGTGCCAGCACCTTCGACAGGAATCAGCCCCAGCATTTT.

The rearrangement links TRBV2 to TRBJ2-7, with TRBD1 matching over 7 bases. With V trimmed by 0 bases and J by 6 bases, 8 bases remained unmatched. The CDR3 covers 15 residues. Germline CDR1 SNHLY, CDR2 FYNNEI. The CDR3 protein is CASSEAGTVLGEQYF. Here the CDR3 DNA reads TGTGCCAGCAGTGAAGCGGGGACAGTCTTAGGCGAGCAGTACTTC.

The rearrangement joins TRBV6-5 to TRBJ2-1; 8 bases fit TRBD2. Looked up from germline, CDR1 is MNHEY and CDR2 is SVGAGI. Trimming removed 6 bases from V and 4 bases from J; junction bases left unmatched: 5. The CDR3 loop spans 14 amino acids. The CDR3: CASSSGGEYNEQFF. In DNA form, the CDR3 reads TGTGCCAGCAGCTCGGGGGGGGAGTACAATGAGCAGTTCTTC.

The V and J genes are TRBV2 and TRBJ2-3; 9 positions match TRBD2. V shed 0 bases, J shed 2 bases, and the junction held 6 bases outside the gene matches. CDR3 length equals 17 residues. Germline V gene sequence: CDR1 SNHLY, CDR2 FYNNEI. CDR3 coding DNA: TGTGCCAGCAGTGAAGCGTGGCTAGCGGGGCACACAGATACGCAGTATTTT. This encodes CASSEAWLAGHTDTQYF.